This TCR beta chain was obtained from a study of immune evolution from preneoplasia to lung adenocarcinoma. Germline loops: CDR1 MDHEN, CDR2 SYDVKM. The CDR3 is made up of 19 amino acids. With 2 bases clipped from V and 8 bases from J, the junction kept 15 bases outside the gene matches. TCRdb's table, derived via immunoSEQ multiplex PCR, lists solely in-frame clones and lacks some. The sample has 5,700 or so clones, about 82% seen once. This TCR was recovered from a person aged 55-85 years with lung adenocarcinoma. The chain carries TRBV28 and TRBJ2-1, with 13 bases matching TRBD2. The source material was FFPE minimally invasive lung adenocarcinoma tissue. The CDR3 loop is CASSLDTPGTSGNGDEQFF. The DNA of the CDR3 is TGTGCCAGCAGTTTAGATACCCCCGGGACTAGCGGGAATGGGGATGAGCAGTTCTTC.